This TCR beta chain appears in the sequencing data of a study of early T cells in non-severe SARS-CoV-2 infection. At the level of the study: With bulk RNA from unsorted whole blood as input, sequencing yielded unpaired chains.

Trimming pared 3 bases from V and 0 bases from J, leaving 9 bases between. Germline-derived CDR1 and CDR2 are MNHEY and SMNVEV (reference sequence). This CDR3 comprises 16 residues. Each cDNA molecule carried a unique molecular identifier. Each CDR3 protein is one row after TCRdb ran MiXCR on the 5' RACE reads. The top ten clones hold around 5.6% of a sample with fewer than 25,000 distinct CDR3 sequences, 3.6% of them seen once. This clonotype was seen ten or more times. The sequence was collected from an adult who was a healthcare worker with PCR-confirmed SARS-CoV-2 infection or an uninfected control (not recorded which). This rearrangement joins TRBV27 to TRBJ1-6, with unresolved D. Sequenced input: whole blood. In nucleotides, the CDR3 is TGTGCCAGCAGTTTTAAGGCAAGCTCCTATAATTCACCCCTCCACTTT. Protein product: CASSFKASSYNSPLHF.